Below are 14 T cell receptor beta chains sequenced from a single sample in a study of Graves' ophthalmopathy and Graves' hyperthyroidism. Amplification of TCR beta CDR3 regions used RNA transcripts. Investigators did first-round RT-PCR with HTBI primers, then second-round multiplex PCR. One entry per CDR3 protein results from TCRdb running MiXCR on the multiplex PCR reads. Here the sample spans about 220,000 distinct CDR3 sequences, 20% to 25% being singletons. The sequencing input was peripheral blood. The receptors originated from a woman aged 45-65 years with Graves' ophthalmopathy.

This clonotype came up many times. The J gene is TRBJ1-1, the V gene TRBV19; D is perhaps TRBD1 (5 bases). The germline V gene encodes CDR1 LNHDA and CDR2 SQIVND (reference sequence). This CDR3 has 16 amino acids. Trimming removed 5 bases from V and 3 bases from J, with 19 bases in between. The CDR3 DNA reads TGTGCCAGTAGTTCCTTGGGAGGGACCAAGGACACTGAAGCTTTCTTT. Translation: CASSSLGGTKDTEAFF.

There are many counts of this clonotype. The J gene is TRBJ2-2, the V gene TRBV28, with D perhaps TRBD2 (6 bases). Trimming took off 8 bases at V and 4 bases at J, with 20 bases between the two ends. CDR1 and CDR2 from the germline V gene are MDHEN and SYDVKM. The CDR3 consists of 16 residues. DNA of the CDR3: TGTGCCAGCTCCCCTTACCCCCGGGACTCCACCGGGGAGCTGTTTTTT. Encoded protein: CASSPYPRDSTGELFF. Complete variable domain (other parts from reference TRBV28 and TRBJ2-2): DVKVTQSSRYLVKRTGEKVFLECVQDMDHENMFWYRQDPGLGLRLIYFSYDVKMKEKGDIPEGYSVSREKKERFSLILESASTNQTSMYLCASSPYPRDSTGELFFGEGSRLTVL.

This clonotype was detected ten times or more. This rearrangement joins TRBV19 to TRBJ1-5; D might be TRBD1 (5 bases). The CDR3 length is 15 residues. The V end was cut by 3 bases, the J end by 0 bases, with 9 bases between. Germline V gene lookup returns CDR1 LNHDA and CDR2 SQIVND (reference sequence). The DNA of the CDR3 is TGTGCCAGTAGTATCCAAACAGGTAGCAATCAGCCCCAGCATTTT. It translates to CASSIQTGSNQPQHF.

This clonotype was found many times. The CDR3 loop is CATVGQGANTGELFF. The CDR3, as DNA: TGTGCCACCGTGGGGCAGGGGGCGAACACCGGGGAGCTGTTTTTT. The rearrangement uses TRBV10-3 and TRBJ2-2; TRBD1 agrees at 7 bases. V lost 10 bases, J lost 0 bases, and 8 bases stayed unmatched. The CDR3 loop spans 15 amino acids. The germline gives CDR1 ENHRY, CDR2 SYGVKD.

This chain connects TRBV11-2 to TRBJ2-5, with a tentative D call TRBD2 (5 bases). CDR1 and CDR2 (germline): SGHAT, FQNNGV. The CDR3 loop spans 14 amino acids. The ends were cut back, 0 bases at V and 5 bases at J, with 10 bases in the middle. Written as DNA, the CDR3 is TGTGCCAGCAGCTTAGATCCGGGGTTGGAGACCCAGTACTTC. It specifies CASSLDPGLETQYF.

This chain joins TRBV12-3 or TRBV12-4 and TRBJ1-1, with D possibly being TRBD1 (6 bases). The CDR3 is made up of 14 amino acids. V was pared by 5 bases and J by 2 bases, with 12 bases between. The CDR3 coding sequence is TGTGCCAGCAGTCCCGACAGGTTTAACACTGAAGCTTTCTTT. It is translated as CASSPDRFNTEAFF.

This clonotype was seen repeatedly, ten times or more. CDR3 residues: CSTRDTSEQYF. CDR3 in DNA: TGCAGCACTAGGGACACTAGCGAGCAGTACTTC. The V and J genes are TRBV29-1 and TRBJ2-7, with D tentatively TRBD1 (6 bases). The CDR3 consists of 11 residues. Germline V gene sequence: CDR1 SQVTM, CDR2 ANQGSEA. V gave up 8 bases and J gave up 6 bases, with 14 bases separating them.

Many counts were recorded for this clonotype. DNA of the CDR3: TGTGCCAGTAGCCAGGACGTAGGCGAGCAGTACTTC. It codes for CASSQDVGEQYF. The J gene is TRBJ2-7, the V gene TRBV19; D ambiguous. Trimming pared 6 bases from V and 6 bases from J, leaving 12 bases between. The CDR3 totals 12 residues. Germline CDR1 LNHDA, CDR2 SQIVND (reference sequence).

There are many counts of this clonotype. In DNA, the CDR3 is TGTGCCAGCAGGGAACAGGGGGCTAACACTGAAGCTTTCTTT. Its translation: CASREQGANTEAFF. The V call is TRBV2, the J call TRBJ1-1, with 9 positions matching TRBD1. CDR3 length: 14 amino acids. After removal of 6 bases from V and 2 bases from J, the junction contained 4 bases not matched to a gene. Germline lookup yields CDR1 SNHLY and CDR2 FYNNEI.

The chain links TRBV30 to TRBJ1-2; 7 bases are shared with TRBD1. J was trimmed by 3 bases and V by 0 bases; bases with no gene match: 4. Germline CDR1 reads GTSNPN; CDR2 reads SVGIG (reference sequence). CDR3 length: 14 residues. CDR3 sequence: CAWSVRGQYYGYTF. The DNA for the CDR3 is TGTGCCTGGAGTGTACGGGGACAGTACTATGGCTACACCTTC.

This clonotype was picked up many times. This chain uses TRBV20-1 with TRBJ2-7, with D possibly being TRBD1 or TRBD2 (5 bases each). The germline V gene has CDR1 DFQATT and CDR2 SNEGSKA (reference sequence). V was pared by 3 bases and J by 1 base, with 7 bases between. The CDR3 is 12 amino acids. The CDR3 DNA reads as TGCAGTGCTAGGGGGGTTTCCTACGAGCAGTACTTC. Translating gives CSARGVSYEQYF.

This clonotype occurred many times. V gene TRBV2 combines with J gene TRBJ2-7; D perhaps matches TRBD1 (6 bases). Germline V gene sequence: CDR1 SNHLY, CDR2 FYNNEI. Deletions cut 5 bases from V and 5 bases from J, with 10 bases between. The CDR3 has 12 residues. CDR3 DNA: TGTGCCAGCAGTCGTCGGACAGACGAGCAGTACTTC. It codes for CASSRRTDEQYF.

This clonotype was counted only a few times. The rearrangement links TRBV30 to TRBJ1-3, with D possibly matching TRBD1 (5 bases). This CDR3 spans 15 amino acids. CDR1 and CDR2 (germline): GTSNPN, SVGIG (reference sequence). Trimming took 3 bases from V and 2 from J, leaving 14 bases between them. In DNA form, the CDR3 reads TGTGCCTGGAGGGGTGGGGGATCTGCTGGAAACACCATATATTTT. Translated: CAWRGGGSAGNTIYF.

The CDR3 spells CATSDPGQPALARETQYF. For the CDR3, the DNA is TGTGCCACCAGTGACCCGGGACAGCCCGCTCTAGCTCGGGAGACCCAGTACTTC. V gene TRBV24-1 combines with J gene TRBJ2-5; TRBD1 aligns across 7 bases. Unmatched junction bases numbered 18, after V lost 4 bases and J lost 5 bases. Germline CDR1 is KGHDR and CDR2 is SFDVKD. This CDR3 has 18 amino acids.